This TCR beta chain was retrieved from a study of blood T cells in healthy people across ages. Study findings and constraints: Observed TCR beta diversity showed a strong correlation with the percentage of naive T cells as measured by flow cytometry. Long-lived donors had more naive CD4+ cells and higher diversity than aged donors. As age increased, TCR beta diversity per million T cells fell in a roughly linear fashion.

Regarding this clonotype: What it binds is not known.

A J-beta primer mix and a sample-barcoded 5' primer were used in a second PCR of about 7 to 12 cycles. Tags on each cDNA molecule came from a template-switch adaptor with 12 random nucleotides. TCRdb ran MiXCR on the 5' RACE reads and lists one entry per CDR3 protein. The sample includes 1.5 million to 2 million distinct CDR3 sequences, about 50% of them seen just once. The CDR3 covers 17 residues. V gave up 1 base and J gave up 2 bases; unmatched junction bases: 6. The germline V gene encodes CDR1 LGHDT and CDR2 YNNKEL (reference sequence). The sequenced sample consisted of blood. The chain combines TRBV3-1 with TRBJ2-3, with 10 bases lining up with TRBD2. The clonotype originates from a woman aged 35 to 49 in good health. The CDR3 DNA follows: TGTGCCAGCAGCCAAGTAGCGGGGGGACTACTCACAGATACGCAGTATTTT. Residues: CASSQVAGGLLTDTQYF.